Below are 14 T cell receptor beta chains sequenced from a single sample in a study of beta chain features in type 1 diabetes. cDNA synthesis used the whole RNA isolate, giving expressed TCRB sequences. Data came from immunoSEQ multiplex PCR; TCRdb stores just in-frame clones and leaves some out. The data contain 390,000 or so clones, more than 11% of them singletons. The source material was naive CD4+ T cells from blood. All receptors derive from a man aged 25 to 45 in good health.

V usage is TRBV4-2 and J usage is TRBJ2-7, with D maybe TRBD2 (5 bases). The CDR3 runs 15 residues. Germline V gene data show CDR1 as LGHNA and CDR2 as YNFKEQ. V was cut by 0 bases and J by 2 bases, with 11 bases left in between. As DNA, the CDR3 is TGTGCCAGCAGCCAAGATCAGGAGGCCGCCTACGAGCAGTACTTC. It translates to CASSQDQEAAYEQYF.

This clone was detected only a few times. The chain is built from TRBV2 and TRBJ1-5, with TRBD1 as a possible D gene (6 bases). Germline V gives CDR1 SNHLY, CDR2 FYNNEI. Trimming pared 6 bases from V and 8 bases from J, leaving 20 bases between. This CDR3 comprises 15 residues. DNA of the CDR3: TGTGCCAGCAGGCGATCCGGAGGGGGACTGGAGCCCCAGCATTTT. It yields the protein CASRRSGGGLEPQHF.

The chain uses TRBV29-1 and TRBJ1-1; D is uncertain. Germline values: CDR1 SQVTM, CDR2 ANQGSEA. The CDR3 has 13 residues. The V gene lost 4 bases and the J gene lost 5 bases, with 14 bases spanning the gap. CDR3: CSVVRCPGTEAFF. The CDR3 DNA follows: TGCAGCGTTGTGCGGTGTCCGGGAACTGAAGCTTTCTTT. Full variable domain (missing parts from reference TRBV29-1 and TRBJ1-1): SAVISQKPSRDICQRGTSLTIQCQVDSQVTMMFWYRQQPGQSLTLIATANQGSEATYESGFVIDKFPISRPNLTFSTLTVSNMSPEDSSIYLCSVVRCPGTEAFFGQGTRLTVV.

J is TRBJ1-2 and V is TRBV6-5, with D tentatively TRBD1 (6 bases). The V gene's germline CDR1 is MNHEY and CDR2 SVGAGI. The CDR3 contains 14 residues. Trimming cost V 6 bases and J 2 bases, with 13 bases left between them. The CDR3 bases are TGTGCCAGCAGATCCACCCAGGGGAACTATGGCTACACCTTC. It translates to CASRSTQGNYGYTF.

The chain carries TRBV11-3 and TRBJ2-2, with 8 bases identical to TRBD2. Germline trimming cut 5 bases from V and 3 bases from J; bases unmatched to any gene: 5. Germline V CDR1 and CDR2: SGHNT, YENEEA. The CDR3 covers 15 residues. The CDR3 is CASSERLAHTGELFF. CDR3 sequence (DNA): TGTGCCAGCAGCGAAAGACTAGCGCACACCGGGGAGCTGTTTTTT.

The CDR3 sequence is CASSLRSSGRFDEQFF. The CDR3 DNA sequence: TGTGCCAGCAGCCTCCGATCTAGCGGGAGGTTCGATGAGCAGTTCTTC. V and J are TRBV11-3 and TRBJ2-1, with 11 bases aligning to TRBD2. CDR1 is SGHNT and CDR2 is YENEEA in the germline V gene. The CDR3 consists of 16 residues. V shed 5 bases, J shed 8 bases, and the junction held 11 bases outside the gene matches. The complete variable domain, with remaining parts taken from reference TRBV11-3 and TRBJ2-1, reads EAGVVQSPRYKIIEKKQPVAFWCNPISGHNTLYWYLQNLGQGPELLIRYENEEAVDDSQLPKDRFSAERLKGVDSTLKIQPAELGDSAVYLCASSLRSSGRFDEQFFGPGTRLTVL.

The genes are TRBV30 and TRBJ2-2; either TRBD1 or TRBD2 may fit D (5 bases each). The CDR3 totals 14 residues. Germline CDR1 GTSNPN, CDR2 SVGIG (reference sequence). Trimming took 3 bases from V and 2 from J, leaving 10 bases between them. CDR3 residues: CAWRFGGNTGELFF. The CDR3 bases are TGTGCCTGGAGATTTGGGGGAAACACCGGGGAGCTGTTTTTT.

The gene calls are TRBV5-1 and TRBJ2-2, with TRBD1 identical over 8 bases. With V trimmed by 2 bases and J by 4 bases, 7 bases remained unmatched. The CDR3 is 16 amino acids. Germline CDR1 SGHRS, CDR2 YFSETQ. In nucleotides, the CDR3 is TGCGCCAGCAGCTTCGGACAGGGAAAGGTCACCGGGGAGCTGTTTTTT. Amino acid sequence: CASSFGQGKVTGELFF.

This clone has just a few counts. This rearrangement joins TRBV4-2 to TRBJ2-3; D remains unclear. Trimming removed 0 bases from V and 4 bases from J, with 14 bases in between. The CDR3 has 16 residues. Looked up from germline, CDR1 is LGHNA and CDR2 is YNFKEQ. The CDR3 DNA follows: TGTGCCAGCAGCCAAGATCCCACGCTGTCGGCAGATACGCAGTATTTT. Its protein product is CASSQDPTLSADTQYF.

The gene calls are TRBV7-2 and TRBJ2-7; D ambiguous. Between the trimmed V and J ends, which lost 5 bases and 6 bases, there was a span of 14 bases. The CDR3 has 13 amino acids. Germline V gene data show CDR1 as SGHTA and CDR2 as FQGNSA. The CDR3 region is CASSPQLPSEQYF. The CDR3 DNA sequence: TGTGCCAGCAGCCCTCAACTCCCATCCGAGCAGTACTTC.

This clone has more than one count but fewer than ten. The chain uses TRBV30 and TRBJ1-2; perhaps TRBD1 as D (5 bases). Trimming stripped 3 bases from V and 2 bases from J, with 13 bases between. Germline V gene lookup returns CDR1 GTSNPN and CDR2 SVGIG (reference sequence). The CDR3 totals 14 residues. CDR3 DNA: TGTGCCTGGAGCAGACAGCTCCTCAACTATGGCTACACCTTC. As protein: CAWSRQLLNYGYTF.

The gene calls are TRBV7-2 and TRBJ2-2; TRBD2 agrees at 7 bases. V was pared by 6 bases and J by 6 bases, with 4 bases of the junction left unmatched. There are 13 residues in the CDR3. Germline V CDR1 and CDR2: SGHTA, FQGNSA. CDR3 coding DNA: TGTGCCAGCAGTGGGAGGGTCCCCGGGGAGCTGTTTTTT. Its protein is CASSGRVPGELFF.

This clone was seen more than once but under ten times. The genes are TRBV7-8 and TRBJ2-1; D may be TRBD2 (6 bases). Per the germline V gene, CDR1 is SGHVS and CDR2 is FQNEAQ. V gave up 4 bases and J gave up 0 bases, with 13 bases separating them. The CDR3 covers 16 residues. The CDR3 bases are TGTGCCAGCAGCTCGGAGGGACTGAGCTCCTACAATGAGCAGTTCTTC. Its protein product is CASSSEGLSSYNEQFF.

This clone has only a few counts. V and J are TRBV4-3 and TRBJ1-1, with unresolved D. Between the trimmed V and J ends, which lost 1 base and 4 bases, there was a span of 13 bases. Germline-derived CDR1 and CDR2 are LGHNA and YSLEER. The CDR3 length is 15 residues. CDR3: CASSQAAGVVTEAFF. CDR3 bases: TGCGCCAGCAGCCAAGCCGCGGGAGTAGTCACTGAAGCTTTCTTT.